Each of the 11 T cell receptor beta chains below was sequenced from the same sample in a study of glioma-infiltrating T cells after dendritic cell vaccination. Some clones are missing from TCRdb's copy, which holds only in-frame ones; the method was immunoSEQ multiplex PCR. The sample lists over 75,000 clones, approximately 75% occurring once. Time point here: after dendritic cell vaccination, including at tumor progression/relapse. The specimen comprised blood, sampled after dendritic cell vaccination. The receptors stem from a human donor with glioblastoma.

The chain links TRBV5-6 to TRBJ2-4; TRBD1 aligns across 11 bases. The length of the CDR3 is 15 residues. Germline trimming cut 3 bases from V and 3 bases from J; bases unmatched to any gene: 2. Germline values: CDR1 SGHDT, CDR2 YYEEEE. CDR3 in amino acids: CASSSGTGGKNIQYF. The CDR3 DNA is TGTGCCAGCAGCTCAGGGACAGGGGGCAAAAACATTCAGTACTTC.

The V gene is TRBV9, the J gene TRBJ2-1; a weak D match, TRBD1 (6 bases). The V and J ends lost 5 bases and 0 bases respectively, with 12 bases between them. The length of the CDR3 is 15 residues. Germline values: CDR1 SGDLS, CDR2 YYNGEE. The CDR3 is CASSGGQSSYNEQFF. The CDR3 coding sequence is TGTGCCAGCAGTGGAGGACAGAGCTCCTACAATGAGCAGTTCTTC.

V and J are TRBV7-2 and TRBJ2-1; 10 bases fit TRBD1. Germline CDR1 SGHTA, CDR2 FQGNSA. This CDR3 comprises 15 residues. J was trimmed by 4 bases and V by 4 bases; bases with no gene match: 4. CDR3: CASSSDRGTYNEQFF. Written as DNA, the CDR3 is TGTGCCAGCAGCTCGGACAGGGGGACTTACAATGAGCAGTTCTTC.

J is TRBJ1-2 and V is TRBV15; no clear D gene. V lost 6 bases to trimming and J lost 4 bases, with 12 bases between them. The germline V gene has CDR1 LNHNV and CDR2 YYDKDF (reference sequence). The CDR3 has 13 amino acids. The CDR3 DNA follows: TGTGCCACCAGTCGAGGGCAGCCCTATGGCTACACCTTC. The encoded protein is CATSRGQPYGYTF.

CDR3 coding DNA: TGTGCCATCAGTGTGGGACAGAACACTGAAGCTTTCTTT. Encoded protein: CAISVGQNTEAFF. This chain links TRBV10-3 with TRBJ1-1; perhaps TRBD1 as D (6 bases). The V gene lost 4 bases and the J gene lost 1 base, with 7 bases spanning the gap. Germline V gives CDR1 ENHRY, CDR2 SYGVKD. The CDR3 totals 13 residues.

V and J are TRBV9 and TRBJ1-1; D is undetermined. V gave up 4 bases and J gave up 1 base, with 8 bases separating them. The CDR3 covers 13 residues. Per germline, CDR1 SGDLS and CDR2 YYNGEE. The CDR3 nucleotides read TGTGCCAGCAGCCCCAAACAGAACACTGAAGCTTTCTTT. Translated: CASSPKQNTEAFF.

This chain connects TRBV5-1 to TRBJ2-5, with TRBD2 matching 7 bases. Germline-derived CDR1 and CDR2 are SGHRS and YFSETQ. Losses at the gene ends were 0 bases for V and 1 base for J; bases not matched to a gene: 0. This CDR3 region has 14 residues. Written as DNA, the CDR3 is TGCGCCAGCAGCTTGGGGACTAGCCAAGAGACCCAGTACTTC. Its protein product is CASSLGTSQETQYF.

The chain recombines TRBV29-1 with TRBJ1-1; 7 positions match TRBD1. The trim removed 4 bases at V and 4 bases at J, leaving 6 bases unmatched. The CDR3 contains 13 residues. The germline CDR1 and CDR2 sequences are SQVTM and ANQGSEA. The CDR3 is CSVVGQGVTEAFF. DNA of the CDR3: TGCAGCGTTGTAGGGCAGGGGGTCACTGAAGCTTTCTTT.

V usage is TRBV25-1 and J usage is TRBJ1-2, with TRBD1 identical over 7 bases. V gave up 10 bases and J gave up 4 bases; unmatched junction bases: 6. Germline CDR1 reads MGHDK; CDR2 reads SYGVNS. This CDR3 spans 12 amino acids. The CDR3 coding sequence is TGTGCCACGGGACAGTCGTCCTATGGCTACACCTTC. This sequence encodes CATGQSSYGYTF.

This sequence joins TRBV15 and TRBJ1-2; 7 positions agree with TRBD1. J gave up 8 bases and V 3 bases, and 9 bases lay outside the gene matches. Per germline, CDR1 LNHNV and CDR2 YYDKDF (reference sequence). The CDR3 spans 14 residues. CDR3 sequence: CATSSRGIWEGYTF. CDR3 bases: TGTGCCACCAGCAGCAGGGGGATATGGGAGGGCTACACCTTC.

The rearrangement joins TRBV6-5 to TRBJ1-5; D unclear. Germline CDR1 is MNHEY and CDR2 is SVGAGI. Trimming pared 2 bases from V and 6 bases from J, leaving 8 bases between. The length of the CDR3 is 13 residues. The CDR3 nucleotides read TGTGCCAGCAGTTACAGGGAGAGTCAGCCCCAGCATTTT. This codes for CASSYRESQPQHF.